The entry that follows covers one T cell receptor beta chain sequence. Its antigen is not known. Based on CD45RO/CCR7/CD25/CD127/CD95/CD27, CD4+ regulatory, stem cell-like memory, naive and central memory cells were sorted. Every bit of the isolated RNA underwent reverse transcription, so sequencing read expressed TCRB transcripts. Some 3.6 million reads on average were seen across naive, central memory and regulatory T cell samples. Here immunoSEQ multiplex PCR was the method, and the copy in TCRdb shows in-frame clones only, minus some. Of a few hundred thousand clones listed, roughly 10% were seen once; the top ten hold over 0.015%. This specimen belongs to a study of beta chain features in type 1 diabetes. Trimming left V 3 bases short and J 1 base short, with 9 bases between. There are 14 residues in the CDR3. Germline V gives CDR1 SGHNT, CDR2 YYREEE (reference sequence). Points from the study as a whole: For Type 1 diabetes patients, all four CD4+ subsets carried TCRB CDR3s that were moderately but significantly shorter. cDNA-based sequencing might over-represent cells highly expressing TCR. Reduced insertions and increased deletions marked VDJ junctions in type 1 diabetes patients.

J is TRBJ2-3 and V is TRBV5-4; D is undetermined. What was sequenced was naive CD4+ T cells from blood. This clonotype was obtained from a man younger than 45 with type 1 diabetes. CDR3 coding DNA: TGTGCCAGCAGCTATGGCTTTGGCACAGATACGCAGTATTTT. This translates into CASSYGFGTDTQYF.